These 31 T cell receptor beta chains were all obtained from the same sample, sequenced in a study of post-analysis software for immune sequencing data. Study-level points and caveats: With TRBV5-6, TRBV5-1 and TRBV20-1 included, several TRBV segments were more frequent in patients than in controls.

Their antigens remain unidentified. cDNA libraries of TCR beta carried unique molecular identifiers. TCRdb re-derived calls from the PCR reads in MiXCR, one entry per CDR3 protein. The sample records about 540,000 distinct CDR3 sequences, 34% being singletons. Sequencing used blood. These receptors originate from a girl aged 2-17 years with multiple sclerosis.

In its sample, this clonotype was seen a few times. CDR3 sequence (DNA): TGTGCCAGCAGCTTGGCCTCCGGGACAGGGGTCGGTTACGAGCAGTACTTC. Protein product: CASSLASGTGVGYEQYF. J is TRBJ2-7 and V is TRBV5-4; the match to TRBD1 covers 10 bases. CDR1 is SGHNT, CDR2 YYREEE, per germline (reference sequence). The V gene end was trimmed by 0 bases and the J gene end by 4 bases; junction bases not matched to a gene: 10. The CDR3 has 17 residues.

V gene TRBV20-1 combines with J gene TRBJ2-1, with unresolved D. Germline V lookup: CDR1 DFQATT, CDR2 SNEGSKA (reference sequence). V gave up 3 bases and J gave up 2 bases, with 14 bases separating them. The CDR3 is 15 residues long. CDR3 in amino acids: CSARSLDVAYNEQFF. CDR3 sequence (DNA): TGCAGTGCTAGGTCATTGGACGTCGCCTACAATGAGCAGTTCTTC.

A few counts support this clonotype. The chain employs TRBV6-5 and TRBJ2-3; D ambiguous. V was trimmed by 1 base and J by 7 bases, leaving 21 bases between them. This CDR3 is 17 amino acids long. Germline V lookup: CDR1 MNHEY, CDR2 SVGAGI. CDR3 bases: TGTGCCAGCAGTTACTGGCGCGGCACCTCGGGTGAAAATACGCAGTATTTT. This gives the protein CASSYWRGTSGENTQYF.

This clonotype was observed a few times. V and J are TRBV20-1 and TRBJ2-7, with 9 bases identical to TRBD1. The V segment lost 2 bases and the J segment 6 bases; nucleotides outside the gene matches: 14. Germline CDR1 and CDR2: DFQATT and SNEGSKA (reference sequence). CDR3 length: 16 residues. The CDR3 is CSARIRQGTGKGEQYF. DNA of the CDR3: TGCAGTGCTAGAATTCGCCAAGGGACAGGGAAAGGCGAGCAGTACTTC.

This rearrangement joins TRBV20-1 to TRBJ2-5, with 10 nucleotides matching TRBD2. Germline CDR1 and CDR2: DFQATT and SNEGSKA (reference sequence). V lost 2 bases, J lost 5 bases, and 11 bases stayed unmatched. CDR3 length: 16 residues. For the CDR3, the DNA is TGCAGTGCTAGAACTCCTAGCGGGGGTTTGGGGGAGACCCAGTACTTC. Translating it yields CSARTPSGGLGETQYF.

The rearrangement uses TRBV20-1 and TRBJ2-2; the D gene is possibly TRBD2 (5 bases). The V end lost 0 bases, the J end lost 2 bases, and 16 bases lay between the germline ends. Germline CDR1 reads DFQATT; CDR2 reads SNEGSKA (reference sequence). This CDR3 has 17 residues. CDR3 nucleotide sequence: TGCAGTGCTAGAGATTGGGGAGATCGGGGAAACACCGGGGAGCTGTTTTTT. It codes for CSARDWGDRGNTGELFF.

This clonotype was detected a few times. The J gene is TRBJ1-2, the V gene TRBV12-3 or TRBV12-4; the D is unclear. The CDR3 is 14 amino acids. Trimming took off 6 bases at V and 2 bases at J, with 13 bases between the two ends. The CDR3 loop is CASSPFGGNYGYTF. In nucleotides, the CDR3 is TGTGCCAGCAGCCCCTTCGGCGGAAACTATGGCTACACCTTC.

The CDR3 here is CATSRDGRTNEKLFF. Written as DNA, the CDR3 is TGTGCCACCAGCAGAGATGGCAGAACTAATGAAAAACTGTTTTTT. The gene calls are TRBV15 and TRBJ1-4, with unresolved D. The CDR3 is 15 residues long. V lost 0 bases to trimming and J lost 1 base, with 6 bases between them. Germline V gene lookup returns CDR1 LNHNV and CDR2 YYDKDF (reference sequence).

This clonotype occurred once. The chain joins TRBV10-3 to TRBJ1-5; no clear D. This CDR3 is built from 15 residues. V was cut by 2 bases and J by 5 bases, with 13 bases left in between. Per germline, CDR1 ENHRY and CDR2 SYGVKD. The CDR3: CAISERASDDQPQHF. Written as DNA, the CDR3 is TGTGCCATCAGTGAGAGGGCGTCGGACGATCAGCCCCAGCATTTT.

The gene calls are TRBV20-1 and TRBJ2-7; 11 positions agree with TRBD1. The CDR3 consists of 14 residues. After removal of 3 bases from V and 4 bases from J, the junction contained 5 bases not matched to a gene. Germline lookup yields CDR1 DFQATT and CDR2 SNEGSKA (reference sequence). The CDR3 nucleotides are TGCAGTGCTAGTTCTGGGACAGGGGGATACGAGCAGTACTTC. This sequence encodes CSASSGTGGYEQYF.

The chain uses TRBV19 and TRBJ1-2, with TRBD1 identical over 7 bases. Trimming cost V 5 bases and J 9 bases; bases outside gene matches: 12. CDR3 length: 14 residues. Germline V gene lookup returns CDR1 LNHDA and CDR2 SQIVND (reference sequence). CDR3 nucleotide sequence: TGTGCCAGTAGTTCCCGGGAGGCAGGGGGTCGCTACACCTTC. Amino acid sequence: CASSSREAGGRYTF.

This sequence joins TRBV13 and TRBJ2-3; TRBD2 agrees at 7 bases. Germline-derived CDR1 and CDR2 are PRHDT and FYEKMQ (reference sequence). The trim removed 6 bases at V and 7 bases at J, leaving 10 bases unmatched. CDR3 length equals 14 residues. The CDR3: CASSGTTLAYTQYF. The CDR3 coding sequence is TGTGCCAGCAGTGGGACTACCCTTGCTTATACGCAGTATTTT. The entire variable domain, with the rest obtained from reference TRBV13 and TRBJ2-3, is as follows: AAGVIQSPRHLIKEKRETATLKCYPIPRHDTVYWYQQGPGQDPQFLISFYEKMQSDKGSIPDRFSAQQFSDYHSELNMSSLELGDSALYFCASSGTTLAYTQYFGPGTRLTVL.

CDR3 residues: CSARGGQASDIQYF. Here the CDR3 DNA reads TGCAGTGCTAGAGGCGGACAGGCCTCCGACATTCAGTACTTC. V and J are TRBV20-1 and TRBJ2-4; TRBD1 matches at 7 bases. Germline V gene data show CDR1 as DFQATT and CDR2 as SNEGSKA (reference sequence). Trimming cost V 1 base and J 8 bases; bases outside gene matches: 8. This CDR3 spans 14 amino acids.

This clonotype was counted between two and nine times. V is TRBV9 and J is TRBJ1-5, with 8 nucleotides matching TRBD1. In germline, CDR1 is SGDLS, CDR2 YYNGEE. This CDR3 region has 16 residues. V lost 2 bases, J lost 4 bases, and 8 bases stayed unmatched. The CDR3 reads CASSVGTGPENQPQHF. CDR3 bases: TGTGCCAGCAGCGTCGGGACAGGCCCAGAGAATCAGCCCCAGCATTTT.

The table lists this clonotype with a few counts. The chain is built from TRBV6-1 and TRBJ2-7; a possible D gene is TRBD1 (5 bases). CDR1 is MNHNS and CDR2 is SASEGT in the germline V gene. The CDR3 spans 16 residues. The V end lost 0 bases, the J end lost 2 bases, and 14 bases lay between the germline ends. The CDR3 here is CASSEARGHPTYEQYF. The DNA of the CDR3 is TGTGCCAGCAGTGAAGCTAGGGGCCATCCGACCTACGAGCAGTACTTC.

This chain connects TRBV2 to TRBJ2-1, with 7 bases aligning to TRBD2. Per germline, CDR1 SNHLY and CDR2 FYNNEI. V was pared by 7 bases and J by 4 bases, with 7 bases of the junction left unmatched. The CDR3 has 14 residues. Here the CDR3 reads CASTPGLLYNEQFF. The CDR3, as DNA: TGTGCCAGCACCCCGGGACTACTATACAATGAGCAGTTCTTC.

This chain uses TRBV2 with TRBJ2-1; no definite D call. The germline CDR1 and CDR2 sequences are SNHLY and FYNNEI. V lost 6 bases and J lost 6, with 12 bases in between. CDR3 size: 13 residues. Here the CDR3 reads CASRTVGINEQFF. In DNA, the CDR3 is TGTGCCAGCAGGACGGTGGGCATCAATGAGCAGTTCTTC.

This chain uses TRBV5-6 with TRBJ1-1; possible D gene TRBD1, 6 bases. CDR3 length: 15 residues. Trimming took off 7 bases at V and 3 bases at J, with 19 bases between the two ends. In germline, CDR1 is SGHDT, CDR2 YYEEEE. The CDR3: CASGYLTGRDTEAFF. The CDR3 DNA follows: TGTGCCAGCGGTTATCTAACAGGGAGGGACACTGAAGCTTTCTTT.

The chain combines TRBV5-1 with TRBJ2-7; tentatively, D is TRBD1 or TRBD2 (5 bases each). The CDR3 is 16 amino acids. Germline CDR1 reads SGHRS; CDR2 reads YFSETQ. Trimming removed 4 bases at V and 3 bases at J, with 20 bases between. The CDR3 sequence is CASSVAVGRADYEQYF. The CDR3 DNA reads TGCGCCAGCAGCGTCGCGGTGGGGCGGGCTGACTACGAGCAGTACTTC.

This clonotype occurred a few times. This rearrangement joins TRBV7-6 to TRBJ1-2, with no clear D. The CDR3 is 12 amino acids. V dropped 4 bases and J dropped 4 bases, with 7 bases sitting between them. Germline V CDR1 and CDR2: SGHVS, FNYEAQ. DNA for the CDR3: TGTGCCAGCAGCTCGGATGGCTATGGCTACACCTTC. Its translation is CASSSDGYGYTF.

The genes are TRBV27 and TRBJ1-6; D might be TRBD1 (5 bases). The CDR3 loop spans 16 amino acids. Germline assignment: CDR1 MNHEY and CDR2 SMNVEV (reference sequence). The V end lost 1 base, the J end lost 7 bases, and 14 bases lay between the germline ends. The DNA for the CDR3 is TGTGCCAGCAGTTTATTCCGGGGGGGGACGAATTCACCCCTCCACTTT. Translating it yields CASSLFRGGTNSPLHF.

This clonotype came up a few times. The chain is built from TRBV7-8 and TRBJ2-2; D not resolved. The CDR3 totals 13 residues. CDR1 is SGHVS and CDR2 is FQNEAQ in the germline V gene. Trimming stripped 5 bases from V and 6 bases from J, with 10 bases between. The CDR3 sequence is CASSRVRAGELFF. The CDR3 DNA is TGTGCCAGCAGCCGGGTACGGGCCGGGGAGCTGTTTTTT.

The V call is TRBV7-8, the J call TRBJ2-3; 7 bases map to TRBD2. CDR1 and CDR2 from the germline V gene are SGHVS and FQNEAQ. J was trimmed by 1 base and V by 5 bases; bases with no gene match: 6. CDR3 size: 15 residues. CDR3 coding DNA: TGTGCCAGCAGCCGACGACTAGCTGGCACAGATACGCAGTATTTT. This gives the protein CASSRRLAGTDTQYF. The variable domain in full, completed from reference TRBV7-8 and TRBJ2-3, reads GAGVSQSPRYKVAKRGQDVALRCDPISGHVSLFWYQQALGQGPEFLTYFQNEAQLDKSGLPSDRFFAERPEGSVSTLKIQRTQQEDSAVYLCASSRRLAGTDTQYFGPGTRLTVL.

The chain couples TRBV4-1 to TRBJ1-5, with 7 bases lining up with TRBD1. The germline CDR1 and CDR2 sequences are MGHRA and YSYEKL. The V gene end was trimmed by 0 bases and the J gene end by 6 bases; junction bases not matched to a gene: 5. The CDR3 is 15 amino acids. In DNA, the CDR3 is TGCGCCAGCAGCCAAGATAAGGGGGCGGGTCAGCCCCAGCATTTT. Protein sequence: CASSQDKGAGQPQHF.

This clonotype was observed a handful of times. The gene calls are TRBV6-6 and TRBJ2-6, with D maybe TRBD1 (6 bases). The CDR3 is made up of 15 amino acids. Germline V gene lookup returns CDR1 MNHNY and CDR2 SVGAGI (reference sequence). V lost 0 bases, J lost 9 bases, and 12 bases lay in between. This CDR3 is CASSYSTGGGNVLTF. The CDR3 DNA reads TGTGCCAGCAGTTACTCGACAGGTGGTGGCAACGTCCTGACTTTC.

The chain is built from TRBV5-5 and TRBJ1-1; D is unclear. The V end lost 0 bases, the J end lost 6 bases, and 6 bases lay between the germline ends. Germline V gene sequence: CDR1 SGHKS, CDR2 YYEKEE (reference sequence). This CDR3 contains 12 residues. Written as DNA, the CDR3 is TGTGCCAGCAGCTTGGATGGAGCTGAAGCTTTCTTT. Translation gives CASSLDGAEAFF.

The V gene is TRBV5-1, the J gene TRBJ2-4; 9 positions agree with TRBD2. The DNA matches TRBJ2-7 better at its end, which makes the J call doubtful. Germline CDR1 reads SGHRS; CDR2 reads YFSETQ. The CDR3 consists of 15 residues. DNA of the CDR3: TGCGCCAGCAGCTTGACTAGCGGGTCGAACTACGAGCAGTACTTC. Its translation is CASSLTSGSNYEQYF.

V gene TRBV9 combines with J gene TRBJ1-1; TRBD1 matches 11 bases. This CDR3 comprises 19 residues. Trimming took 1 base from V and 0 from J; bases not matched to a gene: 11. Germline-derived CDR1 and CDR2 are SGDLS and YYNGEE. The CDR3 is CASSVLSGTGGSLNTEAFF. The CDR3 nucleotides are TGTGCCAGCAGCGTACTTTCCGGGACAGGGGGGTCCTTGAACACTGAAGCTTTCTTT.

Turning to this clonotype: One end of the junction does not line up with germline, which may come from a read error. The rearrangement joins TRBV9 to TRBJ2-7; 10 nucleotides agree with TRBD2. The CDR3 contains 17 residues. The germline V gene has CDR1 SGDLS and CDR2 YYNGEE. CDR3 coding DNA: TGTGCCGGCAGCGTAGCGGAGCGGGGGGGCCTTGCTTACGAGCAGTACTTC. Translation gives CAGSVAERGGLAYEQYF.

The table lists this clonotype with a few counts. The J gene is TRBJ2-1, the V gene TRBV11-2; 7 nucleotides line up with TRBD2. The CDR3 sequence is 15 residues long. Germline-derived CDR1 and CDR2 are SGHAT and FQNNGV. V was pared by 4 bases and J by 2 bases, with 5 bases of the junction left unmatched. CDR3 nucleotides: TGTGCCAGCAGCTCGACTAGCCCTCCCTACAATGAGCAGTTCTTC. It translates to CASSSTSPPYNEQFF.

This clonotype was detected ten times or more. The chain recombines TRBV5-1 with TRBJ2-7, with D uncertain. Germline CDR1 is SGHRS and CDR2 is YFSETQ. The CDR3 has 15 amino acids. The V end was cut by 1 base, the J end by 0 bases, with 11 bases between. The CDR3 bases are TGCGCCAGCAGCTTGCAGCCGCGCTTCTCCTACGAGCAGTACTTC. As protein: CASSLQPRFSYEQYF.